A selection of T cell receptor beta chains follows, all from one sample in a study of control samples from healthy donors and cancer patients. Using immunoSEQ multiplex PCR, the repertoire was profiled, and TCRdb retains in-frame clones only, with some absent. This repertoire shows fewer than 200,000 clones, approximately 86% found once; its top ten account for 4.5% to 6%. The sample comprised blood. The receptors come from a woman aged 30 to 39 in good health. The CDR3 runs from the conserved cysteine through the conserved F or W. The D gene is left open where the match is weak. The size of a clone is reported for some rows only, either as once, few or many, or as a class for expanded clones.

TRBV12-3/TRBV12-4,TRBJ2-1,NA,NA,CASSFGGSIDQFF,TGTGCCAGCAGTTTCGGGGGTAGCATTGATCAGTTCTTC
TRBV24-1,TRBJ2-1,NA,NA,CAVGNEQFF,TGTGCCGTAGGCAATGAGCAGTTCTTC
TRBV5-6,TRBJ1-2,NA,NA,CASSFSTNYGYTF,TGTGCCAGCAGCTTCAGTACTAACTATGGCTACACCTTC
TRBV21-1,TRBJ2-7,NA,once,CASSKVPGGSYEQYF,TGTGCCAGCAGCAAAGTTCCGGGGGGATCCTACGAGCAGTACTTC
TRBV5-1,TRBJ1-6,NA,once,CASSTGVHSYNSPLHF,TGCGCCAGCTCAACGGGGGTACATTCCTATAATTCACCCCTCCACTTT
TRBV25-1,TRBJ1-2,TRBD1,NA,CASQPTGWYGYTF,TGTGCCAGCCAGCCGACAGGGTGGTATGGCTACACCTTC
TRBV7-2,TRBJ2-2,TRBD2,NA,CASSLVGTSGTGELFF,TGTGCCAGCAGCTTAGTCGGGACTAGCGGCACCGGGGAGCTGTTTTTT
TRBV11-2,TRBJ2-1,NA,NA,CASRAAGSAYEQFF,TGTGCCAGCCGAGCGGCTGGGTCAGCCTATGAGCAGTTCTTC
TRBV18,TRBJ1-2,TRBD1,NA,CASSQTTGGDYGYTF,TGTGCCAGCTCACAAACCACAGGGGGCGACTATGGCTACACCTTC
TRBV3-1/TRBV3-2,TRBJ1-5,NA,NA,CASSQDLSQPQHF,TGTGCCAGCAGCCAAGATCTTAGTCAGCCCCAGCATTTT
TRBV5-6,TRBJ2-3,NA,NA,CASLSLGDTDTQYF,TGTGCCAGCCTCAGCTTGGGAGACACAGATACGCAGTATTTT
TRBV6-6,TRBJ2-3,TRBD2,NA,CASSRSAGVTSTDTQYF,TGTGCCAGCAGTAGATCAGCGGGAGTGACGAGCACAGATACGCAGTATTTT
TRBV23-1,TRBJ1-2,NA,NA,CASSQAKGPRYGYTF,TGCGCCAGCAGTCAGGCGAAAGGGCCGCGTTATGGCTACACCTTC
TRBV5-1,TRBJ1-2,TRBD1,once,CASSFSPEGQAYYGYTF,TGCGCCAGCAGCTTTTCCCCCGAAGGACAGGCTTACTATGGCTACACCTTC
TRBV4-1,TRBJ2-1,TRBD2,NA,CASSQGLAGLHNEQFF,TGCGCCAGCAGCCAAGGACTAGCGGGCCTGCACAATGAGCAGTTCTTC
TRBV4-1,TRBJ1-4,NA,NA,CASGFEKLFF,TGCGCCAGCGGTTTTGAAAAACTGTTTTTT
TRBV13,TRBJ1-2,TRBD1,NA,CASSPGTGMVYGYTF,TGTGCCAGCAGCCCCGGGACAGGAATGGTCTATGGCTACACCTTC
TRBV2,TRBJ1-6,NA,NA,CASSDVSGARNSPLHF,TGTGCCAGCAGTGACGTGTCAGGGGCACGTAATTCACCCCTCCACTTT
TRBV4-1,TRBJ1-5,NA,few,CASSLAEGGNQPQHF,TGCGCCAGCAGCCTCGCTGAGGGGGGCAATCAGCCCCAGCATTTT
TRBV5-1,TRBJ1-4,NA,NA,CASSPGGTRNEKLFF,TGCGCCAGCAGCCCGGGCGGGACCCGCAATGAAAAACTGTTTTTT
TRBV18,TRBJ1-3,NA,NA,CASSPRGLSGNTIYF,TGTGCCAGCTCACCAAGGGGACTATCTGGAAACACCATATATTTT
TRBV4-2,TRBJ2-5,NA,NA,CASSQDREEETQYF,TGTGCCAGCAGCCAAGACAGGGAGGAAGAGACCCAGTACTTC